This T cell receptor beta chain originates from a study of blood T cell repertoires in COVID-19. Study information: Whether acute or convalescent, the COVID-19 samples came from the United States, Italy and Spain. T cells, B-cell-depleted T cells, or PBMCs supplied cDNA or gDNA.

Original data processing: Nucleated cell number was recorded as an estimate derived from reference gene primer amplification. Here immunoSEQ multiplex PCR was the method, and the copy in TCRdb shows in-frame clones only, minus some. Clone size and the V and J calls come from that table; the DNA yielded D and trimming. The sample lists hundreds of thousands of clones; nearly 90% were seen once. This clonotype was sampled from a man between 18 and 35 years old with active or convalescent COVID-19. The sequenced material came from peripheral blood.

CDR3 residues: CASSVGRDDNYGYTF. The CDR3 DNA follows: TGTGCCAGCAGCGTAGGGCGGGATGATAACTATGGCTACACCTTC. This chain joins TRBV9 and TRBJ1-2; D ambiguous. CDR1 and CDR2 from the germline V gene are SGDLS and YYNGEE. The CDR3 length is 15 residues. Trimming took off 0 bases at V and 1 base at J, with 10 bases between the two ends.